These 24 T cell receptor beta chains came from one sample sequenced in a study of blood T cell repertoires in COVID-19. Profiled with immunoSEQ multiplex PCR; TCRdb holds only in-frame clones, not every one. The sample records about 160,000 clones, about 90% being singletons. Sequenced input: peripheral blood. Receptors were obtained from a man younger than 40 with COVID-19, enrolled during active disease.

The V and J genes are TRBV7-9 and TRBJ1-6, with D perhaps TRBD1 (6 bases). CDR1 and CDR2 (germline): SEHNR, FQNEAQ (reference sequence). V was pared by 8 bases and J by 7 bases, with 18 bases between. This CDR3 spans 15 amino acids. CDR3 nucleotide sequence: TGTGCCAGCCTTGGGAGTCGGGGGGCGAATTCACCCCTCCACTTT. Translation gives CASLGSRGANSPLHF.

The chain joins TRBV28 to TRBJ2-2; no clear D. This CDR3 region has 13 residues. With 3 bases removed from V and 9 bases from J, the gap between germline ends came to 11 bases. Germline CDR1 MDHEN, CDR2 SYDVKM. For the CDR3, the DNA is TGTGCCAGCAGTTTTGTTAGACACCGGGAGCTGTTTTTT. Encoded protein: CASSFVRHRELFF.

This clone was seen only once. This chain joins TRBV29-1 and TRBJ2-3, with TRBD1 matching 8 bases. CDR3 length equals 14 residues. With V trimmed by 3 bases and J by 0 bases, 2 bases remained unmatched. Germline V gene data show CDR1 as SQVTM and CDR2 as ANQGSEA. CDR3 coding DNA: TGCAGCGTTGACCAGGGGGCTAGCACAGATACGCAGTATTTT. This gives the protein CSVDQGASTDTQYF.

CDR3 sequence reads: CASSLGRDSADTQYF. CDR3 bases: TGTGCCAGCAGCTTAGGCCGGGACAGCGCAGATACGCAGTATTTT. The rearrangement uses TRBV7-9 and TRBJ2-3; 7 bases are shared with TRBD1. V lost 1 base, J lost 4 bases, and 5 bases stayed unmatched. The germline V gene has CDR1 SEHNR and CDR2 FQNEAQ (reference sequence). There are 15 residues in the CDR3.

The chain has TRBV5-1 and TRBJ1-2, with 8 nucleotides matching TRBD1. From germline, CDR1 is SGHRS and CDR2 YFSETQ. Trimming at V came to 6 bases and at J to 6 bases, leaving 10 bases not matched to a gene. The CDR3 consists of 14 residues. Here the CDR3 reads CASMRNTGGDGYTF. Here the CDR3 DNA reads TGCGCCAGCATGAGAAATACAGGGGGGGATGGCTACACCTTC. Together with reference TRBV5-1 and TRBJ1-2, the CDR3 gives the full variable domain: KAGVTQTPRYLIKTRGQQVTLSCSPISGHRSVSWYQQTPGQGLQFLFEYFSETQRNKGNFPGRFSGRQFSNSRSEMNVSTLELGDSALYLCASMRNTGGDGYTFGSGTRLTVV.

The CDR3 DNA reads TGTGCCAGCAGTGACCCCCAGGGATTTATCTATGGCTACACCTTC. Translated: CASSDPQGFIYGYTF. V gene TRBV25-1 combines with J gene TRBJ1-2; TRBD1 might be the D (5 bases). The CDR3 loop spans 15 amino acids. The V end lost 3 bases, the J end lost 4 bases, and 15 bases lay between the germline ends. Germline CDR1 is MGHDK and CDR2 is SYGVNS.

The V call is TRBV28, the J call TRBJ2-1, with 7 nucleotides matching TRBD1. The CDR3 has 13 residues. With V trimmed by 11 bases and J by 4 bases, 8 bases remained unmatched. Per germline, CDR1 MDHEN and CDR2 SYDVKM. The CDR3 nucleotides are TGTGCCGCGAGGGGGCCCCGTTACAATGAGCAGTTCTTC. Its translation is CAARGPRYNEQFF.

The rearrangement uses TRBV12-3 or TRBV12-4 and TRBJ2-7; 8 positions match TRBD1. Trimming removed 7 bases from V and 12 bases from J; junction bases left unmatched: 14. The CDR3 is made up of 13 amino acids. The DNA for the CDR3 is TGTGCCAGCATGGGACAGGAAAAGGTCCAGCCGTACTTC. It translates to CASMGQEKVQPYF.

The rearrangement uses TRBV7-2 and TRBJ2-5, with D possibly matching TRBD1 (5 bases). Trimming shortened V by 3 bases and J by 4 bases, and 15 bases separated the two germline ends. The CDR3 length is 15 residues. CDR1 SGHTA and CDR2 FQGNSA come from the germline V gene. CDR3 DNA: TGTGCCAGCAGCTTGTGGTCAGGGTCGGGAGAGACCCAGTACTTC. It translates to CASSLWSGSGETQYF.

V and J are TRBV18 and TRBJ1-1, with 9 nucleotides matching TRBD1. The CDR3 sequence is 15 residues long. Trimming at V came to 2 bases and at J to 4 bases, leaving 5 bases not matched to a gene. CDR1 and CDR2 from the germline V gene are KGHSH and LQKENI. The CDR3 here is CASSPNRGPGTEAFF. CDR3 DNA: TGTGCCAGCTCACCAAACAGGGGGCCGGGCACTGAAGCTTTCTTT.

The chain uses TRBV5-4 and TRBJ1-1; D perhaps matches TRBD1 (5 bases). V was cut by 0 bases and J by 3 bases, with 9 bases left in between. Germline CDR1 reads SGHNT; CDR2 reads YYREEE (reference sequence). The CDR3 totals 14 residues. This CDR3 is CASSLGQGYTEAFF. As DNA, the CDR3 is TGTGCCAGCAGCTTGGGTCAGGGTTACACTGAAGCTTTCTTT. The variable domain in full, completed from reference TRBV5-4 and TRBJ1-1, reads ETGVTQSPTHLIKTRGQQVTLRCSSQSGHNTVSWYQQALGQGPQFIFQYYREEENGRGNFPPRFSGLQFPNYSSELNVNALELDDSALYLCASSLGQGYTEAFFGQGTRLTVV.

V is TRBV18 and J is TRBJ1-5, with TRBD1 identical over 7 bases. CDR1 and CDR2 from the germline V gene are KGHSH and LQKENI. J gave up 2 bases and V 1 base, and 5 bases lay outside the gene matches. The CDR3 totals 16 residues. CDR3 nucleotides: TGTGCCAGCTCACCACGACAGGGTGAGGGCAATCAGCCCCAGCATTTT. Translated: CASSPRQGEGNQPQHF.

J is TRBJ1-2 and V is TRBV6-2 or TRBV6-3; 7 bases align to TRBD1. Germline assignment: CDR1 MNHEY and CDR2 SVGEGT. V dropped 4 bases and J dropped 6; count of bases not matched to a gene: 20. This CDR3 has 18 residues. The CDR3 loop reads CASSSNIILSTGRNGYTF. Here the CDR3 DNA reads TGTGCCAGCAGTTCAAATATTATCCTTTCGACAGGGAGGAATGGCTACACCTTC.

This clone was found once. This rearrangement joins TRBV7-2 to TRBJ1-2, with 8 bases lining up with TRBD1. Trimming took 6 bases from V and 7 from J; bases not matched to a gene: 13. There are 15 residues in the CDR3. Germline assignment: CDR1 SGHTA and CDR2 FQGNSA. The CDR3 nucleotides are TGTGCCAGCAGTTCCACGGACAGGGTAGTGCGTGGCTACACCTTC. Translating it yields CASSSTDRVVRGYTF.

This chain connects TRBV18 to TRBJ1-2, with 11 bases identical to TRBD1. The V gene's germline CDR1 is KGHSH and CDR2 LQKENI. The junction had 4 bases not matched to a gene; V was cut back by 4 bases and J by 3 bases. This CDR3 is 15 amino acids long. The CDR3 loop reads CASSRPGQGDYGYTF. The DNA for the CDR3 is TGTGCCAGCTCACGTCCGGGACAGGGGGACTATGGCTACACCTTC.

The rearrangement uses TRBV29-1 and TRBJ2-1; no clear D. Germline CDR1 reads SQVTM; CDR2 reads ANQGSEA. This CDR3 has 10 amino acids. Trimming left V 7 bases short and J 5 bases short, with 6 bases between. The CDR3 loop reads CSAIDNEQFF. CDR3 DNA sequence: TGCAGCGCCATAGACAATGAGCAGTTCTTC.

The chain recombines TRBV4-3 with TRBJ2-6; perhaps TRBD2 as D (5 bases). Trimming took off 1 base at V and 0 bases at J, with 13 bases between the two ends. The CDR3 has 18 residues. In germline, CDR1 is LGHNA, CDR2 YSLEER. The CDR3 reads CASSQGGFGVSGANVLTF. The CDR3 bases are TGCGCCAGCAGCCAAGGCGGGTTCGGAGTCTCTGGGGCCAACGTCCTGACTTTC.

The chain carries TRBV15 and TRBJ2-3; no firm D call. CDR3 length: 13 amino acids. With 0 bases removed from V and 5 bases from J, the gap between germline ends came to 6 bases. CDR1 and CDR2 from the germline V gene are LNHNV and YYDKDF (reference sequence). The CDR3 region has the DNA TGTGCCACCAGCAGAGAGGGCCGAGATACGCAGTATTTT. This gives the protein CATSREGRDTQYF. The full variable domain, in which reference TRBV15 and TRBJ2-3 provide the parts outside the CDR3, is DAMVIQNPRYQVTQFGKPVTLSCSQTLNHNVMYWYQQKSSQAPKLLFHYYDKDFNNEADTPDNFQSRRPNTSFCFLDIRSPGLGDTAMYLCATSREGRDTQYFGPGTRLTVL.

The chain recombines TRBV6-2 or TRBV6-3 with TRBJ2-5; 7 bases fit TRBD2. Germline V gives CDR1 MNHEY, CDR2 SVGEGT. V dropped 0 bases and J dropped 0; count of bases not matched to a gene: 1. The CDR3 is made up of 15 amino acids. The CDR3: CASSYSAGDQETQYF. CDR3 bases: TGTGCCAGCAGTTACTCCGCGGGGGACCAAGAGACCCAGTACTTC.

The chain carries TRBV6-2 or TRBV6-3 and TRBJ2-2; 8 bases map to TRBD1. CDR3 length equals 15 residues. CDR1 and CDR2 (germline): MNHEY, SVGEGT. V lost 6 bases and J lost 4; bases outside the gene matches: 7. The CDR3: CASSSDRAGTGELFF. CDR3 DNA: TGTGCCAGCAGCTCGGACAGGGCGGGCACCGGGGAGCTGTTTTTT.

The gene calls are TRBV27 and TRBJ1-5; D might be TRBD1 (5 bases). Germline assignment: CDR1 MNHEY and CDR2 SMNVEV (reference sequence). The CDR3 has 14 amino acids. Trimming shortened V by 2 bases and J by 1 base, and 6 bases separated the two germline ends. The CDR3 loop is CASSLGGSNQPQHF. In DNA form, the CDR3 reads TGTGCCAGCAGTTTAGGGGGGAGCAATCAGCCCCAGCATTTT.

The chain couples TRBV6-6 to TRBJ1-4; 9 bases map to TRBD1. The CDR3 runs 15 residues. Per the germline V gene, CDR1 is MNHNY and CDR2 is SVGAGI (reference sequence). The V and J ends lost 0 bases and 8 bases, in that order; junction bases with no gene match: 4. CDR3 sequence: CASSYSQGAWEKLFF. The CDR3, as DNA: TGTGCCAGCAGTTACTCACAGGGGGCTTGGGAAAAACTGTTTTTT.

V gene TRBV27 combines with J gene TRBJ2-2, with unresolved D. This CDR3 comprises 13 residues. Germline assignment: CDR1 MNHEY and CDR2 SMNVEV (reference sequence). V gave up 2 bases and J gave up 7 bases, with 8 bases separating them. CDR3 nucleotides: TGTGCCAGCAGTTTAAGAGGTGGCGGGGAGCTGTTTTTT. Its protein is CASSLRGGGELFF.

J is TRBJ1-5 and V is TRBV19, with D maybe TRBD1 (5 bases). The CDR3 runs 14 residues. Looked up from germline, CDR1 is LNHDA and CDR2 is SQIVND (reference sequence). V gave up 5 bases and J gave up 6 bases, with 14 bases separating them. The CDR3 sequence is CASSLSQGAQPQHF. CDR3 DNA sequence: TGTGCCAGTAGTCTGAGCCAGGGTGCTCAGCCCCAGCATTTT.